Following are 27 T cell receptor beta chains from one sample sequenced in a study of T-cell memory formation after mild COVID-19. TCRdb analysed the 5' RACE reads with MiXCR anew, one entry per CDR3 protein. There are 470,000 or so distinct CDR3 sequences in the sample; 18% occur only once, and 20% to 25% lies in the top ten. The material sequenced was PBMCs or a T cell subset sorted from them (not recorded which). The source is a young man who had mild COVID-19 (a few samples of this study predate the infection). Cell type and time point are not known.

This clonotype has just one count. One end of the junction varies from germline; a read error may be responsible. This chain connects TRBV19 to TRBJ2-6; maybe TRBD1 (5 bases). The germline gives CDR1 LNHDA, CDR2 SQIVND (reference sequence). The CDR3 loop spans 14 amino acids. CDR3 bases: TGTGCCAGTAGTATGCCTCCTGGGGCCAACGTCATGACTTTC. Residues: CASSMPPGANVMTF.

The rearrangement joins TRBV7-2 to TRBJ2-1; TRBD1 is a possible D gene (6 bases). CDR1 and CDR2 (germline): SGHTA, FQGNSA. The CDR3 contains 13 residues. Between the trimmed V and J ends, which lost 6 bases and 10 bases, there was a span of 16 bases. The CDR3 bases are TGTGCCAGCAGATACGACAGGTCCTACGAGCAGTTCTTC. Its protein product is CASRYDRSYEQFF.

This chain uses TRBV6-2 or TRBV6-3 with TRBJ2-7; no clear D gene. Trimming took off 10 bases at V and 2 bases at J, with 18 bases between the two ends. The CDR3 extends over 14 amino acids. CDR1 and CDR2 from the germline V gene are MNHEY and SVGEGT. The CDR3 protein is CATQRRPGAYEQYV. DNA of the CDR3: TGTGCCACTCAGAGGCGCCCAGGCGCCTACGAGCAGTACGTC.

This clonotype has a count of ten or more. The chain employs TRBV5-1 and TRBJ1-2, with D unresolved. In germline, CDR1 is SGHRS, CDR2 YFSETQ. Trimming cost V 4 bases and J 0 bases, with 7 bases left between them. This CDR3 is built from 13 residues. The CDR3 DNA sequence: TGCGCCAGCAGCAACAGCCCTAACTATGGCTACACCTTC. As protein: CASSNSPNYGYTF.

This clonotype was seen repeatedly, ten times or more. V usage is TRBV6-1 and J usage is TRBJ2-7; 7 bases are shared with TRBD1. J gave up 0 bases and V 1 base, and 0 bases lay outside the gene matches. Germline CDR1 and CDR2: MNHNS and SASEGT. The CDR3 sequence is 14 residues long. This CDR3 reads CASSEGDSSYEQYV. CDR3 DNA: TGTGCCAGCAGTGAAGGGGACAGCTCCTACGAGCAGTACGTC.

This clonotype was detected ten times or more. This rearrangement joins TRBV4-1 to TRBJ1-4; D might be TRBD1 (6 bases). This CDR3 contains 15 residues. Trimming cost V 1 base and J 10 bases, with 16 bases left between them. Germline CDR1 is MGHRA and CDR2 is YSYEKL. CDR3 bases: TGCGCCAGCAGCCAAGGTGCAGGGGTTACGGGAAAACTGTTTTTT. It translates to CASSQGAGVTGKLFF.

The chain has TRBV15 and TRBJ2-3, with 8 nucleotides matching TRBD1. V lost 6 bases and J lost 2; bases outside the gene matches: 7. CDR3 length: 15 amino acids. Germline values: CDR1 LNHNV, CDR2 YYDKDF (reference sequence). The DNA for the CDR3 is TGTGCCACCAGACGGGACAGGAGCTACACAGATACGCAGTATTTT. Amino acid sequence: CATRRDRSYTDTQYF.

This clonotype turned up a few times. The chain couples TRBV24-1 to TRBJ2-3; 7 nucleotides agree with TRBD2. V shed 5 bases and J 5 bases; nucleotides not matched to a gene: 9. Germline assignment: CDR1 KGHDR and CDR2 SFDVKD. This CDR3 is 15 amino acids long. The CDR3 region has the DNA TGTGCCACCAGTGCCGGCGGGGGTACAAAAGATACGCAGTATTTT. This gives the protein CATSAGGGTKDTQYF.

This chain uses TRBV12-3 or TRBV12-4 with TRBJ1-1; a weak D match, TRBD1 (5 bases). V lost 2 bases and J 3 bases, leaving 10 bases between the germline ends. The CDR3 spans 14 residues. In DNA form, the CDR3 reads TGTGCCAGCAGTTTAAGGGGCTGGGACACTGAAGCTTTCTTT. Protein: CASSLRGWDTEAFF.

The DNA of the CDR3 is TGTGCCTGGAGCGACGGCAGGGAAGCTGGAAACACCATATATTTT. It translates to CAWSDGREAGNTIYF. The chain is built from TRBV30 and TRBJ1-3; perhaps TRBD1 as D (5 bases). Trimming took off 3 bases at V and 2 bases at J, with 14 bases between the two ends. CDR3 length: 15 amino acids. Germline assignment: CDR1 GTSNPN and CDR2 SVGIG (reference sequence).

This clonotype was detected only a few times. This chain links TRBV20-1 with TRBJ2-7; 9 nucleotides agree with TRBD1. Unmatched junction bases numbered 6, after V lost 4 bases and J lost 5 bases. Germline V gene sequence: CDR1 DFQATT, CDR2 SNEGSKA (reference sequence). The CDR3 totals 13 residues. As DNA, the CDR3 is TGCAGTGCTACCGACAGGGGGAAACACGAGCAGTACTTC. Translated: CSATDRGKHEQYF.

The gene calls are TRBV7-2 and TRBJ1-2; D perhaps matches TRBD1 (5 bases). The V end was cut by 5 bases, the J end by 5 bases, with 18 bases between. The CDR3 consists of 15 residues. Germline CDR1 and CDR2: SGHTA and FQGNSA. CDR3 DNA sequence: TGTGCCAGCAGCCCCCAGACAGCGCGCTCGTATGGCTACACCTTC. It is translated as CASSPQTARSYGYTF.

The genes are TRBV6-2 or TRBV6-3 and TRBJ2-7, with a possible D match to TRBD1 (5 bases). CDR3 length: 18 amino acids. Trimming removed 2 bases at V and 0 bases at J, with 20 bases between. Germline loops: CDR1 MNHEY, CDR2 SVGEGT. The CDR3 region has the DNA TGTGCCAGCAGTTACGAGGACACCTCAAATCCGAGCTCCTACGAGCAGTACGTC. This gives the protein CASSYEDTSNPSSYEQYV.

This clonotype was observed a handful of times. The rearrangement uses TRBV10-3 and TRBJ2-6; D gene uncertain. This CDR3 has 14 amino acids. The V gene's germline CDR1 is ENHRY and CDR2 SYGVKD. V dropped 6 bases and J dropped 0 bases, with 6 bases sitting between them. In nucleotides, the CDR3 is TGTGCCATCAGGCCAGGCTCTGGGGCCAACGTCCTGACTTTC. As protein: CAIRPGSGANVLTF.

This clonotype has only a few counts. The chain combines TRBV6-2 or TRBV6-3 with TRBJ2-5, with D uncertain. Germline V CDR1 and CDR2: MNHEY, SVGEGT. Trimming removed 2 bases at V and 4 bases at J, with 8 bases between. The CDR3 has 13 residues. CDR3 amino acids: CASSYRPRETQYF. As DNA, the CDR3 is TGTGCCAGCAGTTACAGGCCCCGAGAGACCCAGTACTTC.

The chain links TRBV28 to TRBJ2-3; TRBD2 is a possible D gene (5 bases). V lost 7 bases to trimming and J lost 5 bases, with 10 bases between them. Germline V gene data show CDR1 as MDHEN and CDR2 as SYDVKM. CDR3 size: 12 residues. As DNA, the CDR3 is TGTGCCAGCAAAGCGGCCGGAGATACGCAGTATTTT. Amino acid sequence: CASKAAGDTQYF.

J is TRBJ2-7 and V is TRBV5-5, with 9 bases that match TRBD1. The CDR3 has 13 amino acids. Germline CDR1 reads SGHKS; CDR2 reads YYEKEE (reference sequence). V gave up 6 bases and J gave up 3 bases; unmatched junction bases: 4. The CDR3 protein is CASKGQGLYEQYF. As DNA, the CDR3 is TGTGCCAGCAAGGGACAGGGCCTCTACGAGCAGTACTTC.

This clonotype was found a few times. The gene calls are TRBV4-3 and TRBJ2-7, with TRBD1 matching over 7 bases. Germline V gene lookup returns CDR1 LGHNA and CDR2 YSLEER. V was pared by 4 bases and J by 1 base, with 7 bases of the junction left unmatched. CDR3 size: 15 residues. CDR3 nucleotides: TGCGCCAGCAGCCTAACAGACAGGGAGTCCTACGAGCAGTACTTC. Translating it yields CASSLTDRESYEQYF.

This clonotype was found once. This sequence joins TRBV10-3 and TRBJ1-2; unclear D gene. Trimming removed 0 bases at V and 6 bases at J, with 14 bases between. The CDR3 consists of 15 residues. Germline loops: CDR1 ENHRY, CDR2 SYGVKD. This chain's CDR3 is CAISESTAFENGYTF. DNA for the CDR3: TGTGCCATCAGTGAGTCGACGGCTTTTGAGAATGGCTACACCTTC.

This clonotype turned up a few times. J is TRBJ1-1 and V is TRBV7-9, with 7 positions matching TRBD1. Germline V gene lookup returns CDR1 SEHNR and CDR2 FQNEAQ (reference sequence). V was clipped by 2 bases and J by 1 base; unmatched bases: 7. The CDR3 covers 16 residues. CDR3 nucleotide sequence: TGTGCCAGCAGCTTACTCCGGGGACAGCGGAACACTGAAGCTTTCTTT. Residues: CASSLLRGQRNTEAFF. Full variable domain (remainder filled in from reference TRBV7-9 and TRBJ1-1): DTGVSQNPRHKITKRGQNVTFRCDPISEHNRLYWYRQTLGQGPEFLTYFQNEAQLEKSRLLSDRFSAERPKGSFSTLEIQRTEQGDSAMYLCASSLLRGQRNTEAFFGQGTRLTVV.

The chain is built from TRBV20-1 and TRBJ1-2; D remains ambiguous. CDR1 and CDR2 from the germline V gene are DFQATT and SNEGSKA (reference sequence). Trimming shortened V by 6 bases and J by 6 bases, and 11 bases separated the two germline ends. The CDR3 contains 11 residues. CDR3 in DNA: TGCAGTGCCGACTTGGCCGATGGCTACACCTTC. Amino acids: CSADLADGYTF.

The chain joins TRBV4-2 to TRBJ1-1, with 12 bases fitting TRBD1. Per germline, CDR1 LGHNA and CDR2 YNFKEQ. V shed 0 bases, J shed 7 bases, and the junction held 9 bases outside the gene matches. This CDR3 is built from 17 residues. The CDR3 protein is CASSQDVGTGGNDEAFF. In DNA form, the CDR3 reads TGTGCCAGCAGCCAAGATGTGGGGACAGGGGGCAATGATGAAGCTTTCTTT.

This clonotype was found a few times. The J gene is TRBJ2-5, the V gene TRBV9; 11 bases align to TRBD2. The CDR3 has 15 amino acids. With 4 bases clipped from V and 1 base from J, the junction kept 3 bases outside the gene matches. CDR1 and CDR2 from the germline V gene are SGDLS and YYNGEE. CDR3 sequence reads: CASSNSGGAQETQYF. As DNA, the CDR3 is TGTGCCAGCAGCAATAGCGGGGGGGCCCAAGAGACCCAGTACTTC.

At least ten counts were recorded for this clonotype. The genes are TRBV2 and TRBJ1-4, with TRBD1 matching 7 bases. V lost 8 bases and J lost 8; bases outside the gene matches: 11. This CDR3 spans 14 amino acids. The V gene's germline CDR1 is SNHLY and CDR2 FYNNEI. Here the CDR3 DNA reads TGTGCCAGCGGCGCTGACAGGGTACGGGAAAAACTGTTTTTT. As protein: CASGADRVREKLFF.

V usage is TRBV12-3 or TRBV12-4 and J usage is TRBJ1-2, with D perhaps matching TRBD1 (5 bases). With 5 bases removed from V and 8 bases from J, the gap between germline ends came to 21 bases. The CDR3 is 15 residues long. The CDR3 sequence is CASSPGALPEGGYTF. CDR3 DNA: TGTGCCAGCAGTCCCGGGGCCTTACCGGAGGGAGGCTACACCTTC.

This clonotype has more than one count but fewer than ten. The chain employs TRBV9 and TRBJ2-3; TRBD1 is a possible D gene (6 bases). V lost 3 bases and J lost 4, with 15 bases in between. Germline V gene sequence: CDR1 SGDLS, CDR2 YYNGEE. This CDR3 comprises 15 residues. This CDR3 reads CASSEGDTNADTQYF. CDR3 bases: TGTGCCAGCAGCGAGGGGGACACGAATGCAGATACGCAGTATTTT. The entire variable domain, with the rest obtained from reference TRBV9 and TRBJ2-3, is as follows: DSGVTQTPKHLITATGQRVTLRCSPRSGDLSVYWYQQSLDQGLQFLIQYYNGEERAKGNILERFSAQQFPDLHSELNLSSLELGDSALYFCASSEGDTNADTQYFGPGTRLTVL.

This clonotype was counted at least ten times. The J gene is TRBJ2-5, the V gene TRBV11-1, with 8 bases aligning to TRBD2. The CDR3 covers 13 residues. In germline, CDR1 is SGHAT, CDR2 FQDESV (reference sequence). J was trimmed by 5 bases and V by 5 bases; bases with no gene match: 4. Here the CDR3 reads CASSRGGLETQYF. Here the CDR3 DNA reads TGTGCCAGCAGCCGCGGGGGGCTGGAGACCCAGTACTTC.